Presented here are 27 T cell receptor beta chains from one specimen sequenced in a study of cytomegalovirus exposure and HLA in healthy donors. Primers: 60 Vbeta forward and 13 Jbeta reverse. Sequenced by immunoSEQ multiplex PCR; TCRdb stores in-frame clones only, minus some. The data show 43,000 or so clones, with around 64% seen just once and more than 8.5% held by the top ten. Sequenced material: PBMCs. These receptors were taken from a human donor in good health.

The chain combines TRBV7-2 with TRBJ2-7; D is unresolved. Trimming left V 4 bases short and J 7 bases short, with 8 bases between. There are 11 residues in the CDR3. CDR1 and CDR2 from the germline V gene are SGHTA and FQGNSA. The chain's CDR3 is CASSSQWEQYF. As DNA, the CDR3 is TGTGCCAGCAGCTCCCAGTGGGAGCAGTACTTC.

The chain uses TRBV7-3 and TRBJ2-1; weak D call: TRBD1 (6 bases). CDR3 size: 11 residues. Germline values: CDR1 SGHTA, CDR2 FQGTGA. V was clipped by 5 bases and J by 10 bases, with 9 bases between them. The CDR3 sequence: CASSIGTEQFF. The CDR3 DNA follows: TGTGCCAGCAGCATAGGGACAGAGCAGTTCTTC.

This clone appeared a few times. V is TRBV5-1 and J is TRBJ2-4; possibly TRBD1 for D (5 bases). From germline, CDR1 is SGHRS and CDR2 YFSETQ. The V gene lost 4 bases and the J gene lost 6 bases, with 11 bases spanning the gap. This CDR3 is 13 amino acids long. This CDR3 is CASSPGPGNIQYF. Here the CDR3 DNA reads TGCGCCAGCAGCCCAGGGCCGGGAAACATTCAGTACTTC.

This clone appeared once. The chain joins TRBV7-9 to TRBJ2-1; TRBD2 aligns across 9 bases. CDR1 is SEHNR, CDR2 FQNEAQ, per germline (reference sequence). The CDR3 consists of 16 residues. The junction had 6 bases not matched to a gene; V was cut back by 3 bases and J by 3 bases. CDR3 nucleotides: TGTGCCAGCAGCTTCGGCGGGGGGGCCGTCTACAATGAGCAGTTCTTC. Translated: CASSFGGGAVYNEQFF.

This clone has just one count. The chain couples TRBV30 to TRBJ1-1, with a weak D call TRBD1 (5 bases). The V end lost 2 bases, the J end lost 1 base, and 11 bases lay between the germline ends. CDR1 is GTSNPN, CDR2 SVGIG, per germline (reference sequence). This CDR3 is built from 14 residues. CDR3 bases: TGTGCCTGGAGTCAAATGACAGCGAACACTGAAGCTTTCTTT. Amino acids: CAWSQMTANTEAFF.

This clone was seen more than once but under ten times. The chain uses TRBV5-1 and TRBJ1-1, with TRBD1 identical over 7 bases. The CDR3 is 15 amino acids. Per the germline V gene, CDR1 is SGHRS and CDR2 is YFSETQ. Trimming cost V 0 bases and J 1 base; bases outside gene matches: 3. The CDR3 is CASSLEDRQNTEAFF. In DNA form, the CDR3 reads TGCGCCAGCAGCTTGGAGGACAGGCAGAACACTGAAGCTTTCTTT.

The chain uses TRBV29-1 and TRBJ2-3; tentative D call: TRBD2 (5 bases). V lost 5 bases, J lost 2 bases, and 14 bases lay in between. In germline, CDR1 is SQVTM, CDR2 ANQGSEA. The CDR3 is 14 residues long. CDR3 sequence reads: CSVRKWGDTDTQYF. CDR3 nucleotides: TGCAGCGTTCGGAAGTGGGGAGACACAGATACGCAGTATTTT.

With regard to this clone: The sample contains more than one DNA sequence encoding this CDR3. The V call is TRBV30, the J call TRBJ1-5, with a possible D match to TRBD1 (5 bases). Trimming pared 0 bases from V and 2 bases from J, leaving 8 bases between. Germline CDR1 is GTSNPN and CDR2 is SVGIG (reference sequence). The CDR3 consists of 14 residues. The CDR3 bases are TGTGCCTGGAGTGTCCAGGGCGGCAATCAGCCCCAGCATTTT. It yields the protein CAWSVQGGNQPQHF.

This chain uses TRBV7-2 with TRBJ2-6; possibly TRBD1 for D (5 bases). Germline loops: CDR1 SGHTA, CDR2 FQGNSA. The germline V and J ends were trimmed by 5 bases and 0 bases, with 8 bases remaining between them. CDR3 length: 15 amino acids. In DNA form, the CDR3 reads TGTGCCAGCAGCCACAGGAACTCTGGGGCCAACGTCCTGACTTTC. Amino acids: CASSHRNSGANVLTF.

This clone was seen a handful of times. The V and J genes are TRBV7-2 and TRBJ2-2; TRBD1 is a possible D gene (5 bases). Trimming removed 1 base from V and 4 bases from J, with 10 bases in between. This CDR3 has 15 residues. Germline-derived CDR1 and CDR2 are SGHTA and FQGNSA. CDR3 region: CASSLVRGSTGELFF. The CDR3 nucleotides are TGTGCCAGCAGCTTAGTTAGGGGAAGCACCGGGGAGCTGTTTTTT.

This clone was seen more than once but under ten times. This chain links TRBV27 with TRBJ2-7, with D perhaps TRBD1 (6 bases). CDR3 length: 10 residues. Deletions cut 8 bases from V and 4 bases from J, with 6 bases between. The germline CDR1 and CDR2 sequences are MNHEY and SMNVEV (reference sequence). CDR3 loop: CASGQYEQYF. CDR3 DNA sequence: TGTGCCAGCGGACAGTACGAGCAGTACTTC.

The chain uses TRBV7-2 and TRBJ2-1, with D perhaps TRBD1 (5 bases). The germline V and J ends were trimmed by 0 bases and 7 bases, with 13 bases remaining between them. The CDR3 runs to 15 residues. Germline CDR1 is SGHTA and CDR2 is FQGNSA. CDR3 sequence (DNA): TGTGCCAGCAGCTTAGCCGTGACAGTTGGTAATGAGCAGTTCTTC. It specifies CASSLAVTVGNEQFF.

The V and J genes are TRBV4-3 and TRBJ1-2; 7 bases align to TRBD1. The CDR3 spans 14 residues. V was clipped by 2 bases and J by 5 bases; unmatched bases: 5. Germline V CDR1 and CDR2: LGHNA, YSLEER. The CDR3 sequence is CASSQRQGEYGYTF. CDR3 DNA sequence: TGCGCCAGCAGCCAACGACAGGGCGAGTATGGCTACACCTTC.

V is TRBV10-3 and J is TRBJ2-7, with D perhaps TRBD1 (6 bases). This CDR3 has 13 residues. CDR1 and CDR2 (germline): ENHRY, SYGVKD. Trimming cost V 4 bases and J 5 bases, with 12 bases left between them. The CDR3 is CAISGTVGNEQYF. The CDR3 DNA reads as TGTGCCATCAGTGGGACAGTAGGCAACGAGCAGTACTTC.

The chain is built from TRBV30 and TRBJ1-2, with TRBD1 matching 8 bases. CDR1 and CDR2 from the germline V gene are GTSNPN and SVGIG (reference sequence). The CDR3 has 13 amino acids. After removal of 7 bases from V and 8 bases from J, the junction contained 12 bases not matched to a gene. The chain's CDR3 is CASSLRDRGGYTF. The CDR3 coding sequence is TGTGCCTCCTCCCTTCGAGACAGGGGCGGCTACACCTTC.

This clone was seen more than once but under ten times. In nucleotides, the CDR3 is TGTGCCAGCAGCCTTATCGACTCCCGCTATGGCTACACCTTC. Its translation is CASSLIDSRYGYTF. The chain couples TRBV7-9 to TRBJ1-2; D remains ambiguous. The CDR3 consists of 14 residues. V shed 5 bases and J shed 4 bases, with 14 bases lying between them. Per the germline V gene, CDR1 is SEHNR and CDR2 is FQNEAQ (reference sequence).

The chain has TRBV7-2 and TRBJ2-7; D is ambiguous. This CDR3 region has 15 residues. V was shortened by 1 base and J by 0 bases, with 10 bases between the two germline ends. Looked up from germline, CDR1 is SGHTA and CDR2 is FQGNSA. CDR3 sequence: CASSLDPASSYEQYF. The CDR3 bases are TGTGCCAGCAGCTTAGACCCCGCGAGCTCCTACGAGCAGTACTTC. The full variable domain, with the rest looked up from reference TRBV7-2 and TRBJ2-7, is GAGVSQSPSNKVTEKGKDVELRCDPISGHTALYWYRQSLGQGLEFLIYFQGNSAPDKSGLPSDRFSAERTGGSVSTLTIQRTQQEDSAVYLCASSLDPASSYEQYFGPGTRLTVT.

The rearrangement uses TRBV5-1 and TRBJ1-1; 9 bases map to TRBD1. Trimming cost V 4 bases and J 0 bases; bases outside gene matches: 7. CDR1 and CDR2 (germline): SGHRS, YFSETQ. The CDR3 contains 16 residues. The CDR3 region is CASSTGQGHMNTEAFF. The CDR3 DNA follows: TGCGCCAGCAGCACCGGACAGGGGCACATGAACACTGAAGCTTTCTTT.

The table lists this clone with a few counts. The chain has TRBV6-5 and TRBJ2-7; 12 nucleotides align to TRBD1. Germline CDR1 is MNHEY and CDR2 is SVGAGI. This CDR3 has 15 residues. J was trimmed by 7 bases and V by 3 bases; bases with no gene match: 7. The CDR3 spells CASSYTGTGGGEQYF. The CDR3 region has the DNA TGTGCCAGCAGTTATACCGGGACAGGGGGCGGTGAGCAGTACTTC.

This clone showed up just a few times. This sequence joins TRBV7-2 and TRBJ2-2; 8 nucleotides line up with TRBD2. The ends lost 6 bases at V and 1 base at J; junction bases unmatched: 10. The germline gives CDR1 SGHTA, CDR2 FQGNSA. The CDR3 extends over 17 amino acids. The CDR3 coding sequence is TGTGCCAGCAGAGGACTAGCTACTCTCCGGAACACCGGGGAGCTGTTTTTT. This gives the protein CASRGLATLRNTGELFF.

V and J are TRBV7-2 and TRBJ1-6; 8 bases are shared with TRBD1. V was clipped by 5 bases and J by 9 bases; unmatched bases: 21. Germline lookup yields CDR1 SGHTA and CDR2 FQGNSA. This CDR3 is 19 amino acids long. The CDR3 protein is CASSKTGTGLLGGSSPLHF. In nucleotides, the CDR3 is TGTGCCAGCAGCAAAACCGGGACAGGCCTGTTGGGCGGTTCTTCACCCCTCCACTTT.

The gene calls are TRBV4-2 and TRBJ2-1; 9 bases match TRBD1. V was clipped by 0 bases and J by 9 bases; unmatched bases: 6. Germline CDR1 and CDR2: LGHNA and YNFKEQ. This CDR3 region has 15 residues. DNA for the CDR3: TGTGCCAGCAGCCAAGATGGACAGGGGCGGTCTGAGCAGTTCTTC. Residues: CASSQDGQGRSEQFF.

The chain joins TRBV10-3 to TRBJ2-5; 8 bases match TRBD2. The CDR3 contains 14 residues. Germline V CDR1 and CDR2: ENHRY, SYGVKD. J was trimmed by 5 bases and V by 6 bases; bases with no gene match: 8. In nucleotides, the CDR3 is TGTGCCATCAGCCGTACAGCGGGGGTGGAGACCCAGTACTTC. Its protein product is CAISRTAGVETQYF.

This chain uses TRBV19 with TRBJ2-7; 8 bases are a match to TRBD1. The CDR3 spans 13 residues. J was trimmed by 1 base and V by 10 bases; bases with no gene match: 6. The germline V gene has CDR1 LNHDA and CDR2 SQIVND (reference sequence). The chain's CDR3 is CATSTGESYEQYF. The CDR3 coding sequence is TGTGCCACTTCGACAGGGGAGTCCTACGAGCAGTACTTC.

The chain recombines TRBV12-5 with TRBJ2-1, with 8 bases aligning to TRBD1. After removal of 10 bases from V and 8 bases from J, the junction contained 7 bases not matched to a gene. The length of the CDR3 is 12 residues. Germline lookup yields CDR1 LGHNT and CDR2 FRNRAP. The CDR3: CATRDRYHEQFF. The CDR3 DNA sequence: TGTGCTACGAGGGACAGGTACCATGAGCAGTTCTTC.

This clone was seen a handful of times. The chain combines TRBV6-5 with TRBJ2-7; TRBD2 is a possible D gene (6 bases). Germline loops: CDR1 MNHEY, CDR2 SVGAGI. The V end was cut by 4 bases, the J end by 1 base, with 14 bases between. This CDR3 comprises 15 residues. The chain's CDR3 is CASSFGTDGSYEQYF. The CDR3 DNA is TGTGCCAGCAGTTTCGGGACTGATGGTTCCTACGAGCAGTACTTC.

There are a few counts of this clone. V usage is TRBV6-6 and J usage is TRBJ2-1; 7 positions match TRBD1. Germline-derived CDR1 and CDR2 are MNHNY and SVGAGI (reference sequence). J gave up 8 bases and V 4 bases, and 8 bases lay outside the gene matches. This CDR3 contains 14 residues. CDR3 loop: CASSFPGQTDEQFF. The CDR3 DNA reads TGTGCCAGCAGTTTCCCGGGACAGACGGATGAGCAGTTCTTC.